The entry below gives a single T cell receptor (beta chain) sequence along with its context. Its antigen is still unknown. Base qualities are missing; no much larger clone stands one base away. Systemically healthy Caucasian individuals from Russia, about 38 in total and aged roughly 6 to 100 years, were included as donors. Ten milliliters of peripheral blood were drawn from each donor into EDTA-treated Vacutainer tubes. Ficoll-Paque density-gradient centrifugation was used to isolate PBMCs, with at least 6.5 million per sample. Trizol reagent was used to extract total RNA from PBMCs, with at least 5 micrograms per sample. Naive CD45RAhigh/CD27high T cell percentages were measured by flow cytometry on a PBMC aliquot from every donor. The data originate from a study of blood T cells in healthy people across ages (dated by TCRdb to between 2015 and 2016). With regard to the full study: Template switching captured roughly one uniquely barcoded TCR beta cDNA molecule per two T cells in model experiments. The study measured age-related changes in TCR beta repertoire diversity using deep sequencing normalized with unique cDNA molecular identifiers. The donors were split into four age groups: young (average around 15 years), middle-aged (roughly 40), aged (roughly 68) and long-lived (more than 80). The study analyzed two additional independent replicas of 1 million unique cDNA reads from the same blood draw for two donors, one aged 18 to 30 and one aged 80 or older.

Results the study describes overall, beyond this receptor: The CMV infection status of donors was not known, potentially confounding age-related changes in expanded clonotypes. As age increased, observed TCR beta diversity per million T cells dropped in a roughly linear way, and a significant reduction was already evident by age 40. Compared with the aged group, the long-lived group had more naive CD4+ T cells, fewer expanded clones and increased TCR diversity, a pattern suggesting age selection. Since profiling was done on bulk unsorted PBMCs, naive and antigen-experienced compartments could not be conclusively compared. Observed TCR beta diversity correlated strongly with the percentage of naive T cells measured by flow cytometry. Estimates of total diversity from one million sequenced T cells were regarded as lower bounds and underestimates.

Trimming removed 4 bases from V and 4 bases from J, leaving 17 bases between the germline ends. The CDR3, cysteine through phenylalanine, is 16 amino acids long. Of the read, only the CDR3 DNA is kept; its 48 bases are in frame from base 1. CDR1 and CDR2 are read off the germline V gene as SGHAT and FQNNGV. Library generation was performed with 5' RACE. The sequencer listed for this sample is Illumina HiSeq 2500. A second 7 to 11 cycle PCR used a sample-barcoded 5' primer and a J-beta primer mix. A unique molecular identifier was introduced onto each TCR beta cDNA molecule by a template-switch 5' adaptor carrying 12 random nucleotides. Each sample yielded at least 2.5 million CDR3-containing paired-end reads. First-strand cDNA synthesis was performed from all RNA using the Mint cDNA synthesis kit, with priming by a TRBC-specific oligonucleotide. All cDNA was treated with uracil-DNA glycosylase and then went through a first 18-cycle PCR with the universal primers M1SS and BC2_uni_R. The authors processed their data as follows. For normalization, 1 million high-quality reads, each with a distinct molecular identifier, were randomly selected from each sample. Reads sharing molecular identifiers were discarded rather than binned into consensus sequences. MiTCR, run with a Q25 quality threshold and the strictest error-elimination algorithm, handled CDR3 identification, clonotype clustering and error correction. Lower-bound total TCR beta diversity was estimated with a nonparametric unseen species model using Euler transformation. In TCRdb, the public reads were trimmed at Q25 with fastp and aligned with MiXCR, with productive beta chains retained. CDR3 protein duplicates are merged, each entry listing the most common genes and DNA. The V and J calls and clone size are TCRdb's, not the authors'. The sample contains more than 600,000 distinct CDR3 sequences, around 25% of them found a single time. 8% to 10% of the sample goes to the ten largest clones.

These records were also assigned to another study, of T cells of mothers and their children. As that second paper reports: Nine systemically healthy Caucasian individuals, comprising three mothers and their six children, were included as donors. cDNA synthesis consumed the entire amount of extracted RNA, loaded at about 1.5 ug RNA in each 15 ul reaction. Sample barcodes and 2-4 random nucleotides were added via the M1S primer in the second PCR. Over 10 million TCR beta CDR3 reads came from each mother, compared with about 3 million reads from each child. TCR recombination output is similarly shaped by thymic selection in related and unrelated pairs, with a minor effect exerted by inherited differences. Normalized repertoire overlap was always slightly but never significantly higher in related than unrelated mother-child pairs. No persistent microchimeric T cell clones were detected, at a sensitivity of around 100 clones per million clonotypes. To look for features that set related mother-child pairs apart from unrelated individuals, the researchers ran deep NGS to compare the TCR beta repertoires of mothers and children. Mothers averaged about 40 +/- 4 years of age and children averaged about 10 +/- 4 years. After adapters were ligated using NEBNext reagents, the libraries underwent 100+100 nt paired-end sequencing on an Illumina HiSeq 2000. To prevent cross-contamination, the mother and child libraries were prepared one month apart and sequenced in separate runs. Between roughly 450,000 and 2,000,000 distinct TCR beta clonotypes were identified per donor. Naive TCR beta clonotypes were estimated from low-frequency clonotypes matched to each donor's FACS-determined naive share, without sorting.

This sequence was found in a boy between 10 and 17 years old in good health. The chain is assembled from TRBV11-2 and TRBJ2-1; TRBD2 is possibly the D segment (7 matching bases). Sequencing was performed on blood. Here the CDR3 is given as CASSSYQGGAYNEQFF. The DNA is TGTGCCAGCAGCTCTTATCAAGGGGGGGCTTACAATGAGCAGTTCTTC.